The clone carrying this T cell receptor (beta chain) was detected a few times. Its specificity is not known. Via MiXCR, TCRdb re-called the 5' RACE reads, giving one row per CDR3 protein. The table includes about 430,000 distinct CDR3 sequences, around 20% detected once. The data were obtained in a study of T cells after yellow fever vaccination. This CDR3 has 16 amino acids. Per the germline V gene, CDR1 is DFQATT and CDR2 is SNEGSKA (reference sequence). The V gene end was trimmed by 4 bases and the J gene end by 5 bases; junction bases not matched to a gene: 11. The study's findings and limits: The secondary response was weaker, and its peak arrived faster, on day 5 versus 15.

The specimen comprised PBMCs, sampled before the yellow fever booster vaccination. The sequence came from a man aged 18-30 years who received the YFV17D yellow fever vaccine. The V and J genes are TRBV20-1 and TRBJ2-3; 11 bases map to TRBD2. This CDR3 is CSANSPVAGGVDTQYF. CDR3 DNA: TGCAGTGCTAATAGCCCCGTAGCGGGGGGGGTAGATACGCAGTATTTT.